This TCR beta chain was captured in a study of T cells in Graves' hyperthyroidism and ophthalmopathy. Whole-study results and caveats: Model output signaled ophthalmopathy a median approximately 6 months ahead of onset.

This CDR3 contains 13 residues. Germline CDR1 SQVTM, CDR2 ANQGSEA. The V end lost 2 bases, the J end lost 3 bases, and 10 bases lay between the germline ends. Many counts were recorded for this clonotype. Antigen specificity is unknown. Regions amplified from RNA transcripts were the TCR beta CDR3 regions. A set of HTBI primers served as the primers for a first-round RT-PCR of the TCR CDR3. TCRdb processed the multiplex PCR reads anew with MiXCR; each CDR3 protein has one entry. The sample has hundreds of thousands of distinct CDR3 sequences; roughly 40% are singletons. The specimen was blood. This TCR was recovered from a young man with Graves' hyperthyroidism. The chain carries TRBV29-1 and TRBJ1-1, with D uncertain. CDR3 DNA sequence: TGCAGCGTTGAACCGGAAATTGACACTGAAGCTTTCTTT. It encodes CSVEPEIDTEAFF.